This passage covers 14 T cell receptor beta chains from one sample sequenced in a study of cytotoxic CD8 clonotypes in ibrutinib-treated CLL. Clones were read by immunoSEQ multiplex PCR, and TCRdb kept only the in-frame ones, dropping some. Counted here are a few hundred thousand clones, roughly two thirds occurring once; the ten biggest clones make up 5% to 6.5%. The material sequenced was PBMCs, taken after 36 months of ibrutinib treatment. The receptor source for this set is a human donor with chronic lymphocytic leukemia.

The genes are TRBV7-9 and TRBJ1-2; 9 nucleotides match TRBD1. The CDR3 is 17 amino acids. The junction had 18 bases not matched to a gene; V was cut back by 5 bases and J by 8 bases. CDR1 and CDR2 from the germline V gene are SEHNR and FQNEAQ (reference sequence). The CDR3, as DNA: TGTGCCAGCAGCGATAGCGACTTCTCTGACAGGGGGGACGGCTACACCTTC. Its protein is CASSDSDFSDRGDGYTF.

Only a few counts were recorded for this clone. This chain uses TRBV15 with TRBJ2-4; TRBD1 agrees at 7 bases. The junction had 4 bases not matched to a gene; V was cut back by 2 bases and J by 0 bases. The CDR3 consists of 16 residues. The V gene's germline CDR1 is LNHNV and CDR2 YYDKDF (reference sequence). Here the CDR3 DNA reads TGTGCCACCAGCAGAAGAGGGGGCCTAGCCAAAAACATTCAGTACTTC. This codes for CATSRRGGLAKNIQYF. Drawing the rest from reference TRBV15 and TRBJ2-4, the complete variable domain is DAMVIQNPRYQVTQFGKPVTLSCSQTLNHNVMYWYQQKSSQAPKLLFHYYDKDFNNEADTPDNFQSRRPNTSFCFLDIRSPGLGDTAMYLCATSRRGGLAKNIQYFGAGTRLSVL.

The gene calls are TRBV10-3 and TRBJ2-3; D is possibly TRBD1 (6 bases). Between the trimmed V and J ends, which lost 8 bases and 0 bases, there was a span of 18 bases. The CDR3 runs 16 residues. Germline CDR1 is ENHRY and CDR2 is SYGVKD. As DNA, the CDR3 is TGTGCCATCTCAAGGGGGACACCGACCAGCACAGATACGCAGTATTTT. It translates to CAISRGTPTSTDTQYF.

V is TRBV11-2 and J is TRBJ1-2, with a tentative D call TRBD1 (6 bases). Germline V gives CDR1 SGHAT, CDR2 FQNNGV. The CDR3 is made up of 15 amino acids. The V gene lost 5 bases and the J gene lost 0 bases, with 13 bases spanning the gap. CDR3 loop: CASSLIQGTNYGYTF. In nucleotides, the CDR3 is TGTGCCAGCAGCCTGATACAGGGAACTAACTATGGCTACACCTTC.

The V and J genes are TRBV6-5 and TRBJ1-1; D is unclear. This CDR3 is built from 16 residues. CDR1 and CDR2 (germline): MNHEY, SVGAGI. The V gene lost 0 bases and the J gene lost 4 bases, with 15 bases spanning the gap. DNA for the CDR3: TGTGCCAGCAGTTACTCGAGGACGGGGAGTAGCACTGAAGCTTTCTTT. This translates into CASSYSRTGSSTEAFF.

The chain couples TRBV4-2 to TRBJ1-5; 11 bases are a match to TRBD1. The CDR3 is 16 amino acids. From germline, CDR1 is LGHNA and CDR2 YNFKEQ. Germline trimming cut 0 bases from V and 7 bases from J; bases unmatched to any gene: 5. The CDR3 here is CASSQERGQGAQPQHF. Here the CDR3 DNA reads TGTGCCAGCAGCCAAGAGCGAGGACAGGGGGCCCAGCCCCAGCATTTT.

The V call is TRBV19, the J call TRBJ2-1, with 9 nucleotides matching TRBD1. This CDR3 is built from 13 residues. Trimming at V came to 5 bases and at J to 7 bases, leaving 3 bases not matched to a gene. Per the germline V gene, CDR1 is LNHDA and CDR2 is SQIVND (reference sequence). The CDR3 here is CASSPTGGNEQFF. CDR3 DNA sequence: TGTGCCAGTAGTCCGACAGGGGGAAATGAGCAGTTCTTC.

V gene TRBV6-5 combines with J gene TRBJ2-5; possibly TRBD2 for D (5 bases). This CDR3 has 14 residues. V lost 9 bases, J lost 5 bases, and 19 bases lay in between. Germline CDR1 is MNHEY and CDR2 is SVGAGI. The CDR3 region is CASTEGDLGETQYF. CDR3 nucleotides: TGTGCCAGTACCGAGGGAGACCTGGGCGAGACCCAGTACTTC.

The chain recombines TRBV4-1 with TRBJ1-2, with 9 bases lining up with TRBD1. The trim removed 4 bases at V and 5 bases at J, leaving 8 bases unmatched. Looked up from germline, CDR1 is MGHRA and CDR2 is YSYEKL. The CDR3 has 15 amino acids. The CDR3, as DNA: TGCGCCAGCAGCCCAGGACAGGGGTTGTGGTATGGCTACACCTTC. Protein sequence: CASSPGQGLWYGYTF.

V gene TRBV5-4 combines with J gene TRBJ1-2, with D possibly TRBD1 on 5 matching bases. The V end was cut by 4 bases, the J end by 8 bases, with 18 bases between. Germline V gene sequence: CDR1 SGHNT, CDR2 YYREEE (reference sequence). This CDR3 spans 14 amino acids. CDR3 nucleotides: TGTGCCAGCAGCGGAGAGACAGTGACGGAGGGCTACACCTTC. This codes for CASSGETVTEGYTF.

This clone was detected only a few times. The rearrangement uses TRBV10-3 and TRBJ1-2, with 9 bases lining up with TRBD1. V lost 9 bases to trimming and J lost 1 base; unmatched junction nucleotides: 9. The CDR3 totals 15 residues. Germline CDR1 ENHRY, CDR2 SYGVKD. The CDR3 nucleotides read TGTGCCATTTCTTCCCGGGACAGGGATAACTATGGCTACACCTTC. Residues: CAISSRDRDNYGYTF.

In this sample, this clone turned up a few times. The V and J genes are TRBV19 and TRBJ1-2; D remains unclear. Trimming removed 6 bases at V and 3 bases at J, with 14 bases between. Germline-derived CDR1 and CDR2 are LNHDA and SQIVND (reference sequence). This CDR3 has 14 amino acids. The CDR3 spells CASSHLGGYYGYTF. The CDR3 DNA sequence: TGTGCCAGTAGCCACCTCGGTGGCTACTATGGCTACACCTTC.

Remarks on this clone: Other DNA sequences in the same sample also yield this CDR3. The chain uses TRBV9 and TRBJ2-1; D unresolved. V gave up 0 bases and J gave up 5 bases, with 6 bases separating them. The CDR3 sequence is 13 residues long. CDR1 SGDLS and CDR2 YYNGEE come from the germline V gene. Written as DNA, the CDR3 is TGTGCCAGCAGCGTAGGGGGAAACAATGAGCAGTTCTTC. Protein product: CASSVGGNNEQFF.

The chain carries TRBV18 and TRBJ2-5, with a weak D call TRBD2 (5 bases). The CDR3 is 14 residues long. Trimming took off 3 bases at V and 1 base at J, with 9 bases between the two ends. Germline V gene sequence: CDR1 KGHSH, CDR2 LQKENI. The chain's CDR3 is CASSPLGSQETQYF. In nucleotides, the CDR3 is TGTGCCAGCTCACCGTTGGGGAGCCAAGAGACCCAGTACTTC. The whole variable domain, filled in from reference TRBV18 and TRBJ2-5, reads NAGVMQNPRHLVRRRGQEARLRCSPMKGHSHVYWYRQLPEEGLKFMVYLQKENIIDESGMPKERFSAEFPKEGPSILRIQQVVRGDSAAYFCASSPLGSQETQYFGPGTRLLVL.